What follows describes a single TCR beta chain. Its antigen is unidentified. Treatment described: over 15 received Ad26.COV2.S at low or high dose, single or two shots; five or six received placebo; per-sample allocation not given. The investigators took samples on day 63 after the first vaccine or placebo injection. Donation was by an adult aged 18-55 years who was in Boston. The sample originates from a study of Ad26.COV2.S vaccination and SARS-CoV-2 variants. Regarding the study as a whole: The breadth of spike-specific CD8+ and CD4+ T cell responses after vaccination was reportedly substantial.

Clones were read by immunoSEQ multiplex PCR, and TCRdb kept only the in-frame ones, dropping some. The table lists approximately 350,000 clones, roughly four fifths of them singletons. The CDR3 is 16 amino acids. Per the germline V gene, CDR1 is SGHTA and CDR2 is FQGTGA. Trimming pared 5 bases from V and 1 base from J, leaving 16 bases between. The clonotype originates from a person aged 18-60 years who received the Ad26.COV2.S COVID-19 vaccine or a placebo. This sequence joins TRBV7-3 and TRBJ2-3, with D possibly TRBD2 on 6 matching bases. This specimen consisted of peripheral blood, obtained in a trial of Ad26.COV2.S vaccine versus placebo. The CDR3 here is CASSETSGLRTDTQYF. DNA for the CDR3: TGTGCCAGCAGCGAGACCTCGGGACTTCGCACAGATACGCAGTATTTT. Looking up the rest from reference TRBV7-3 and TRBJ2-3 gives the full variable domain: GAGVSQTPSNKVTEKGKYVELRCDPISGHTALYWYRQSLGQGPEFLIYFQGTGAADDSGLPNDRFFAVRPEGSVSTLKIQRTERGDSAVYLCASSETSGLRTDTQYFGPGTRLTVL.